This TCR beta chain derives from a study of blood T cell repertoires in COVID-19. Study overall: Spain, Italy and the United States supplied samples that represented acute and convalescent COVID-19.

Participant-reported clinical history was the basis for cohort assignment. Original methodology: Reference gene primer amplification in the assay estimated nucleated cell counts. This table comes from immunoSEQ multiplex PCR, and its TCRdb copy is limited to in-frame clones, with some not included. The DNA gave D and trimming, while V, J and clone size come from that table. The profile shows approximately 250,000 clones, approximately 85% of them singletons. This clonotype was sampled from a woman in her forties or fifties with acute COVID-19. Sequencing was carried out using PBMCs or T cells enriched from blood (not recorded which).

This CDR3 is CASGFGQGEAFF. CDR3 DNA: TGTGCTAGTGGTTTCGGACAGGGCGAAGCTTTCTTT. The chain combines TRBV12-5 with TRBJ1-1; 8 bases agree with TRBD1. V trimming: 3 bases; J trimming: 8 bases; junction bases outside the gene matches: 2. This CDR3 has 12 amino acids. Germline V gene sequence: CDR1 LGHNT, CDR2 FRNRAP. The full variable domain, its missing parts supplied by reference TRBV12-5 and TRBJ1-1, is DARVTQTPRHKVTEMGQEVTMRCQPILGHNTVFWYRQTMMQGLELLAYFRNRAPLDDSGMPKDRFSAEMPDATLATLKIQPSEPRDSAVYFCASGFGQGEAFFGQGTRLTVV.